This record looks at one TCR beta chain sequence and its context. This entry is derived from a study of T cell changes during pregnancy in multiple sclerosis. The table came from immunoSEQ multiplex PCR; TCRdb's copy has only in-frame clones and leaves some out. The table has about 13,000 clones, 85% to 90% seen once. CDR3 length: 15 amino acids. CDR1 and CDR2 from the germline V gene are WSHSY and SAAADI. V dropped 7 bases and J dropped 0; count of bases not matched to a gene: 2. The sequence was collected from a female donor with multiple sclerosis, enrolled in a pregnancy study. This chain connects TRBV10-2 to TRBJ2-1; 11 bases agree with TRBD2. This sample comprised CD8+ T cells from peripheral blood mononuclear cells, obtained in the first trimester of pregnancy. CDR3 bases: TGCGCCAGCACCCTAGCGGGGGGCTCCTACAATGAGCAGTTCTTC. Its translation: CASTLAGGSYNEQFF.